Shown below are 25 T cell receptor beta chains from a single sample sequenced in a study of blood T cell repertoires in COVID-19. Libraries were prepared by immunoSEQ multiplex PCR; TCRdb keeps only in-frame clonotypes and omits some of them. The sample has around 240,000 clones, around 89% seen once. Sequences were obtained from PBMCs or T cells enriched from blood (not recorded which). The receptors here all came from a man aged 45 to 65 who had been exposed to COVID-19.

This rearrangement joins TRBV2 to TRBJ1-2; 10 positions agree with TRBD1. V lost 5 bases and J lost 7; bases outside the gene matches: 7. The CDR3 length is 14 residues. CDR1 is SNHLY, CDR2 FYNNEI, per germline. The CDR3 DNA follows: TGTGCCAGCAGTTCAGACAGGGGGCCAGGTGGCTACACCTTC. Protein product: CASSSDRGPGGYTF.

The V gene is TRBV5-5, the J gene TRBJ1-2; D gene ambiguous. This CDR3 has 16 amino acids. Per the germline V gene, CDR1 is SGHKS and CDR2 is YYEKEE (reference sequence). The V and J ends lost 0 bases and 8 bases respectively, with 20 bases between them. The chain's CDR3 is CASSLVVTLVVVGYTF. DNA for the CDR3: TGTGCCAGCAGCTTGGTGGTTACCTTAGTAGTCGTCGGCTACACCTTC.

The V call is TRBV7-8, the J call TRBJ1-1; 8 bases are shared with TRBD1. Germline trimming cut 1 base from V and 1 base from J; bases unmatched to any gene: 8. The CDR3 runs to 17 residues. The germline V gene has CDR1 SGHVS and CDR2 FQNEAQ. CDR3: CASSLEALDRANTEAFF. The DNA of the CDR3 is TGTGCCAGCAGCTTAGAGGCCCTGGACAGGGCGAACACTGAAGCTTTCTTT.

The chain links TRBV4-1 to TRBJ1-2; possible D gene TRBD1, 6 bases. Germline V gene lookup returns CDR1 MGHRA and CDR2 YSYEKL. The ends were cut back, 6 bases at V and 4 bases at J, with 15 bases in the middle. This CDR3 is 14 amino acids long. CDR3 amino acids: CASSRDIRPYGYTF. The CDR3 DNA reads TGCGCCAGCAGTCGGGACATTCGACCCTATGGCTACACCTTC.

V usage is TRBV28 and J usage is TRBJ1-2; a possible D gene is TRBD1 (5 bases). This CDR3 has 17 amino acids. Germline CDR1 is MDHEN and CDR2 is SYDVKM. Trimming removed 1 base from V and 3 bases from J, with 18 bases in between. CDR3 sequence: CASSLSGLLDSHYGYTF. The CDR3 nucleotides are TGTGCCAGCAGTTTATCGGGACTCCTCGACTCGCACTATGGCTACACCTTC.

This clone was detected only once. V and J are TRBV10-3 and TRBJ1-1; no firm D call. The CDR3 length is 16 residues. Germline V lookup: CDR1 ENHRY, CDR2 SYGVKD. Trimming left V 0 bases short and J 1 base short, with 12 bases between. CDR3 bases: TGTGCCATCAGTGAGTCGACTATTCGACAGAACACTGAAGCTTTCTTT. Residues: CAISESTIRQNTEAFF.

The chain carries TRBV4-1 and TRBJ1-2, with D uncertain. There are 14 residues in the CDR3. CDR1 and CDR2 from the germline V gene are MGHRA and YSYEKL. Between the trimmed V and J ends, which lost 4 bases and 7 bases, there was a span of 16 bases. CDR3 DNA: TGCGCCAGCAGCCCCCTCAGAGGGCGCCGTGGCTACACCTTC. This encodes CASSPLRGRRGYTF.

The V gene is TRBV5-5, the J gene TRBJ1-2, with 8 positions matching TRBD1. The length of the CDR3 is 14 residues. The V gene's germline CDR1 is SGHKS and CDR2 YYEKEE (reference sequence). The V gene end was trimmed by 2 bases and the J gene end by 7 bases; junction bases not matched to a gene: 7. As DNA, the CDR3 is TGTGCCAGCAGCTTAGGACAGGGTCGGTCTGGCTACACCTTC. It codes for CASSLGQGRSGYTF.

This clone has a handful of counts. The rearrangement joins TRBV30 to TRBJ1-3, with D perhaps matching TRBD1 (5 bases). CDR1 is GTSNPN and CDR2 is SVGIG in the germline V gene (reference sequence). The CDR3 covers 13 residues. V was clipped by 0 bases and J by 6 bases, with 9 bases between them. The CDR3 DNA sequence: TGTGCCTGGAGTGTCACAGGATTAAACACCATATATTTT. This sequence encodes CAWSVTGLNTIYF.

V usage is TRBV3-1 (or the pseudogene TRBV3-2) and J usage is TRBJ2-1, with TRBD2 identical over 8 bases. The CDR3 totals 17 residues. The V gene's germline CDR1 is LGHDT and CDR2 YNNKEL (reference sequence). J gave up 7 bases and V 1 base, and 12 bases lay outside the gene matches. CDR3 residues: CASSQGGLAGGPNEQFF. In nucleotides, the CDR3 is TGTGCCAGCAGCCAAGGGGGACTCGCGGGGGGTCCAAATGAGCAGTTCTTC.

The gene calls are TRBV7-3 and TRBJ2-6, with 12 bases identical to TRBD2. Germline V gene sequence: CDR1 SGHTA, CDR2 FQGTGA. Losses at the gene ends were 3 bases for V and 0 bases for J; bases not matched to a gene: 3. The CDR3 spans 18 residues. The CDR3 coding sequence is TGTGCCAGCAGCTTTACTAGCGGGGGGATCTCTGGGGCCAACGTCCTGACTTTC. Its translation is CASSFTSGGISGANVLTF.

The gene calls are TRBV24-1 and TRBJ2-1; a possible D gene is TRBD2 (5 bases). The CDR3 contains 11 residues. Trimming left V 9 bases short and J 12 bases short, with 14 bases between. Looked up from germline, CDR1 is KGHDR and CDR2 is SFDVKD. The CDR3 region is CATGKGGLQFF. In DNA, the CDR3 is TGTGCCACCGGCAAAGGAGGTTTGCAGTTCTTC.

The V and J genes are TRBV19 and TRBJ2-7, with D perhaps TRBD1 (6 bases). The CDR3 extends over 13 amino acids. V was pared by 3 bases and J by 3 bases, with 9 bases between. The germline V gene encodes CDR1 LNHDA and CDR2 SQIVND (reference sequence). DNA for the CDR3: TGTGCCAGTAGTATCAGCAGGGGCTACGAGCAGTACTTC. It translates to CASSISRGYEQYF.

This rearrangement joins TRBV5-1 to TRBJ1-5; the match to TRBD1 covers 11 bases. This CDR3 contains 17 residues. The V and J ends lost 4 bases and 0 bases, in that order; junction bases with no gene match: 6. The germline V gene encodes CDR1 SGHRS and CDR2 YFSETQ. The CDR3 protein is CASSIGTGGDSNQPQHF. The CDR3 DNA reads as TGCGCCAGCAGCATCGGGACAGGGGGGGATAGCAATCAGCCCCAGCATTTT.

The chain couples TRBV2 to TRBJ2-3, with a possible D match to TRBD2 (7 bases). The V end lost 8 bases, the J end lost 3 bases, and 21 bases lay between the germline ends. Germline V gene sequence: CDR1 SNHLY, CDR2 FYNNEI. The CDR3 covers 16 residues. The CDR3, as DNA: TGTGCCAGCCGTGGGGGGGGGCAGGTCAGGACAGATACGCAGTATTTT. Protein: CASRGGGQVRTDTQYF. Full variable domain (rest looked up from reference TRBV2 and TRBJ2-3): EPEVTQTPSHQVTQMGQEVILRCVPISNHLYFYWYRQILGQKVEFLVSFYNNEISEKSEIFDDQFSVERPDGSNFTLKIRSTKLEDSAMYFCASRGGGQVRTDTQYFGPGTRLTVL.

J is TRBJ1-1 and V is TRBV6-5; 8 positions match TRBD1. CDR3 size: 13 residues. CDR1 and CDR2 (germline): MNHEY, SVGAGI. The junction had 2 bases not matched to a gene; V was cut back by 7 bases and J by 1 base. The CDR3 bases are TGTGCCAGCATCGGGACAGGGAACACTGAAGCTTTCTTT. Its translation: CASIGTGNTEAFF.

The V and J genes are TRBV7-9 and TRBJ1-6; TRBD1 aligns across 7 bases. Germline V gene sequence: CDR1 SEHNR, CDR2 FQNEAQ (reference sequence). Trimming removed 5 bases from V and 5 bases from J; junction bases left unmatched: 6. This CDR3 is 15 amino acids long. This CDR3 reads CASSLTGLDNSPLHF. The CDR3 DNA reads TGTGCCAGCAGCCTGACAGGGTTGGATAATTCACCCCTCCACTTT.

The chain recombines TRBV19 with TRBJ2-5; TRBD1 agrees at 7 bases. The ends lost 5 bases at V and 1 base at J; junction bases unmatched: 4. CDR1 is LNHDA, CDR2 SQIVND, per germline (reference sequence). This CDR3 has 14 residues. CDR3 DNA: TGTGCCAGTAGTCTGGGACAGAGCCAAGAGACCCAGTACTTC. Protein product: CASSLGQSQETQYF.

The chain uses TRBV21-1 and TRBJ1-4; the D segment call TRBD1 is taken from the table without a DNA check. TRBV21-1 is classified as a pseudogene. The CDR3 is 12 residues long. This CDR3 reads CASPGQNEKLFF. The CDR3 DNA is TGTGCCAGCCCGGGACAAAATGAAAAACTGTTTTTT.

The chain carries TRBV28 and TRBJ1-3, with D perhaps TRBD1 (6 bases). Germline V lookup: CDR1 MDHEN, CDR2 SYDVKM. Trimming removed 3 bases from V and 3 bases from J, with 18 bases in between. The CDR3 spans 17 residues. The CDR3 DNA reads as TGTGCCAGCAGTTTCCGGGGGGGGCTGTATGGTGGAAACACCATATATTTT. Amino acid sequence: CASSFRGGLYGGNTIYF.

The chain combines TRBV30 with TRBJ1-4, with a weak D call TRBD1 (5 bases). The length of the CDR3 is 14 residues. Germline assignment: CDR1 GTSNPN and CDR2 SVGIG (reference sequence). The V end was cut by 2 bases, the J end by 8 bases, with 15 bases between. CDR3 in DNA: TGTGCCTGGAGTTTTGGAAGGGGAAGGGAAAAACTGTTTTTT. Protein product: CAWSFGRGREKLFF.

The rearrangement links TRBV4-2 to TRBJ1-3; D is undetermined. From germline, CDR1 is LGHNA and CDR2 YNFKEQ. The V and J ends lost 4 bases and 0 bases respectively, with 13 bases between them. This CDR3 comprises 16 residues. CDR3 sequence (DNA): TGTGCCAGCAGCCCGCGAACAGCCAACTCTGGAAACACCATATATTTT. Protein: CASSPRTANSGNTIYF.

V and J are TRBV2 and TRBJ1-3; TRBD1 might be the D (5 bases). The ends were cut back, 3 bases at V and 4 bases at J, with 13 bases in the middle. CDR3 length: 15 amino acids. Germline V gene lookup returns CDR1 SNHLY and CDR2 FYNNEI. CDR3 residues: CASSDVGGRGNTIYF. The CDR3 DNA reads TGTGCCAGCAGTGACGTCGGGGGAAGAGGAAACACCATATATTTT. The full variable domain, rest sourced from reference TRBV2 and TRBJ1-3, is EPEVTQTPSHQVTQMGQEVILRCVPISNHLYFYWYRQILGQKVEFLVSFYNNEISEKSEIFDDQFSVERPDGSNFTLKIRSTKLEDSAMYFCASSDVGGRGNTIYFGEGSWLTVV.

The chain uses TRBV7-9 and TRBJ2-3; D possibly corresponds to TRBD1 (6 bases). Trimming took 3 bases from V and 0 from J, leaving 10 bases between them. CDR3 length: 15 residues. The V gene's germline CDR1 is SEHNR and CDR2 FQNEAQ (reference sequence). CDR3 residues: CASSFGQTSTDTQYF. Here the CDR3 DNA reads TGTGCCAGCAGCTTCGGACAGACTAGCACAGATACGCAGTATTTT. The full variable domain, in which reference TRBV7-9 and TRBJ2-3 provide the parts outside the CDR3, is DTGVSQNPRHKITKRGQNVTFRCDPISEHNRLYWYRQTLGQGPEFLTYFQNEAQLEKSRLLSDRFSAERPKGSFSTLEIQRTEQGDSAMYLCASSFGQTSTDTQYFGPGTRLTVL.

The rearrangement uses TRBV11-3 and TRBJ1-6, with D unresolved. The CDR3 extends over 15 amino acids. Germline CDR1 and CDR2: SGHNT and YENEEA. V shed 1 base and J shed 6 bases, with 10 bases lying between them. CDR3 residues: CASSLVAGSNSPLHF. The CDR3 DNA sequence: TGTGCCAGCAGCTTAGTAGCGGGAAGTAATTCACCCCTCCACTTT.